These T cell receptor beta chains were read from a single sample in a study of blood T cell repertoires in COVID-19. Sequencing used immunoSEQ multiplex PCR; TCRdb keeps in-frame clones, though not all of them. The sample holds fewer than 250,000 clones, about 90% seen once. Sequencing was done on a sample of PBMCs or T cells enriched from blood (not recorded which). These TCRs come from a man aged 25 to 40 who had recovered from COVID-19. The CDR3 runs from the conserved cysteine through the conserved F or W. The order of the fields is D gene, V gene, clone size, J gene, CDR3 protein, CDR3 DNA. The D gene is left open where the match is weak. Clone size is not always given. Where it is, it says once, few, many or a class for expanded clones.

.,TRBV13,.,TRBJ2-3,CASSKALLVTGGGDTQYF,TGTGCCAGCAGTAAGGCCCTTTTAGTTACAGGGGGGGGAGATACGCAGTATTTT
.,TRBV6-5,few,TRBJ1-5,CASGGGTYSNQPQHF,TGTGCCAGCGGGGGGGGAACTTATAGCAATCAGCCCCAGCATTTT
.,TRBV6-1,.,TRBJ2-1,CASSDLRQIYNEQFF,TGTGCCAGCAGTGATCTTAGACAGATATACAATGAGCAGTTCTTC
TRBD2,TRBV2,few,TRBJ2-2,CASSRLAGTGELFF,TGTGCCAGCAGTCGACTAGCGGGAACCGGGGAGCTGTTTTTT
TRBD1,TRBV18,.,TRBJ1-2,CASSRLLDREGYTF,TGTGCCAGCTCACGACTTCTTGACAGGGAGGGCTACACCTTC
TRBD1,TRBV18,.,TRBJ1-6,CASSSLSTVQGAPYNSPLHF,TGTGCCAGCTCATCCCTATCCACGGTGCAGGGGGCCCCCTATAATTCACCCCTCCACTTT
.,TRBV7-9,.,TRBJ2-7,CASSSHYGGGSTYEQYF,TGTGCCAGCAGCTCCCACTATGGGGGGGGCTCTACCTACGAGCAGTACTTC
TRBD1,TRBV3-1/TRBV3-2,.,TRBJ2-1,CASSQSGGYNEQFF,TGTGCCAGCAGCCAATCAGGGGGCTACAATGAGCAGTTCTTC
TRBD2,TRBV5-5,.,TRBJ2-3,CASSLDPSGGATDTQYF,TGTGCCAGCAGCTTGGATCCCAGCGGGGGGGCCACAGATACGCAGTATTTT
.,TRBV6-5,.,TRBJ1-1,CASINREKNTEAFF,TGTGCCAGCATTAACCGGGAAAAAAACACTGAAGCTTTCTTT
.,TRBV28,.,TRBJ2-7,CASEGRYEQYF,TGTGCCAGCGAAGGGAGGTACGAGCAGTACTTC
.,TRBV7-8,.,TRBJ1-2,CASSLSGGASGYTF,TGTGCCAGCAGCTTATCGGGGGGCGCCTCTGGCTACACCTTC
TRBD1,TRBV2,.,TRBJ1-5,CASRQRDRVRQPQHF,TGTGCCAGCAGACAACGGGACAGGGTGCGTCAGCCCCAGCATTTT
TRBD1,TRBV19,.,TRBJ2-2,CASPNRGLPGELFF,TGTGCCAGTCCCAACAGGGGGCTTCCCGGGGAGCTGTTTTTT
TRBD2,TRBV7-2,.,TRBJ2-7,CASSLAGGGAYEQYF,TGTGCCAGCAGCTTAGCGGGCGGGGGGGCTTACGAGCAGTACTTC
.,TRBV30,.,TRBJ1-4,CAWKAGWSEKLFF,TGTGCCTGGAAGGCAGGGTGGAGTGAAAAACTGTTTTTT
TRBD1,TRBV6-5,.,TRBJ2-7,CASSHRGYEQYF,TGTGCCAGCAGCCACAGGGGGTACGAGCAGTACTTC
.,TRBV5-1,.,TRBJ1-1,CASSRSGERNTEAFF,TGCGCCAGCAGCCGCTCCGGGGAGAGGAACACTGAAGCTTTCTTT
.,TRBV11-2,.,TRBJ1-2,CASSLRIGGDGGYTF,TGTGCCAGCAGCTTAAGAATAGGGGGAGATGGTGGCTACACCTTC
.,TRBV12-3/TRBV12-4,.,TRBJ1-4,CASRRQEVEKLFF,TGTGCCAGCAGGAGACAGGAGGTTGAAAAACTGTTTTTT
TRBD1,TRBV28,once,TRBJ2-7,CASSPGQGATYEQYF,TGTGCCAGCAGTCCCGGACAGGGGGCAACCTACGAGCAGTACTTC
.,TRBV7-9,.,TRBJ1-2,CASSPRDFYGYTF,TGTGCCAGCAGCCCCCGGGACTTCTATGGCTACACCTTC
TRBD2,TRBV7-9,.,TRBJ2-1,CASSSTRLAGLYNEQFF,TGTGCCAGCAGCTCAACCAGACTAGCGGGCCTCTACAATGAGCAGTTCTTC
.,TRBV28,.,TRBJ2-3,CASSSVVDTQYF,TGTGCCAGCAGTTCGGTTGTGGATACGCAGTATTTT
.,TRBV7-8,.,TRBJ2-1,CASSLASAERGEQFF,TGTGCCAGCAGCTTAGCCTCGGCCGAAAGGGGTGAGCAGTTCTTC
.,TRBV6-5,.,TRBJ2-1,CASRGLESYNEQFF,TGTGCCAGCAGGGGCTTAGAGTCCTACAATGAGCAGTTCTTC